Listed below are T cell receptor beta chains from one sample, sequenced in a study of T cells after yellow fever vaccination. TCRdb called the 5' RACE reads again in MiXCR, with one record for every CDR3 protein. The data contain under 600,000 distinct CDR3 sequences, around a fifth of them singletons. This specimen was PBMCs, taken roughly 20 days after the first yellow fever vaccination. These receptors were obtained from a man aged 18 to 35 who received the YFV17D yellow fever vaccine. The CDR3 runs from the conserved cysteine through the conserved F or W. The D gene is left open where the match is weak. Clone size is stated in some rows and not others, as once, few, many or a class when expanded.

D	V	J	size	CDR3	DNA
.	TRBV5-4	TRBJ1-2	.	CASSLGGTYGYTF	TGTGCCAGCAGCCTAGGGGGGACCTATGGCTACACCTTC
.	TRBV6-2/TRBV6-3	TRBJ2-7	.	CASSFGGGAHEQYF	TGTGCCAGCAGTTTTGGTGGGGGGGCCCACGAGCAGTACTTC
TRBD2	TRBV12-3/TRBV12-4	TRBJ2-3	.	CASSRLAGVADTQYF	TGTGCCAGCAGTCGGCTAGCGGGGGTGGCAGATACGCAGTATTTT
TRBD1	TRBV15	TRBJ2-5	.	CATSSPGQGAHETQYF	TGTGCCACCAGCAGCCCGGGACAGGGGGCGCATGAGACCCAGTACTTC
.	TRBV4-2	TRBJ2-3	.	CASSPRSRGAGDTQYF	TGTGCCAGCAGCCCCCGGTCTCGGGGGGCAGGAGATACGCAGTATTTT
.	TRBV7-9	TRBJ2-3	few	CASSLATVFSTDTQYF	TGTGCCAGCAGCCTGGCGACAGTTTTTAGCACAGATACGCAGTATTTT
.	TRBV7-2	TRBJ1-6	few	CASSFSRNSPLHF	TGTGCCAGCAGCTTCTCCCGGAATTCACCCCTCCACTTT
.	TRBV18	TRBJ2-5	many	CASSPKETQYF	TGTGCCAGCAGCCCTAAAGAGACCCAGTACTTC
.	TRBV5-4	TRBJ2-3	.	CASSLGAYVADTQYF	TGTGCCAGCAGCTTGGGAGCATATGTCGCAGATACGCAGTATTTT
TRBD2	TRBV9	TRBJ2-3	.	CASSVEGLATDTQYF	TGTGCCAGCAGCGTAGAGGGACTAGCGACAGATACGCAGTATTTT
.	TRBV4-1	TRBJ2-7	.	CASSQVEGGGYEQYF	TGCGCCAGCAGCCAAGTTGAGGGGGGTGGGTACGAGCAGTACTTC
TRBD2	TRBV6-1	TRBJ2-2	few	CASTPGGGLTGELFF	TGTGCCTCCACACCCGGGGGGGGGTTAACCGGGGAGCTGTTTTTT
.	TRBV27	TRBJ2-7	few	CASSFSGTLRVEQYF	TGTGCCAGCAGTTTCTCCGGGACCCTCCGGGTGGAGCAGTACTTC
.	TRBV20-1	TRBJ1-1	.	CSASKPTTNTEAFF	TGCAGTGCTAGCAAGCCCACCACGAACACTGAAGCTTTCTTT
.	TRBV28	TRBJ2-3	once	CASRQGSRQYF	TGTGCCAGCAGGCAGGGTTCCCGGCAGTATTTT
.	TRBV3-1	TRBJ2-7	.	CASSQRGATYF	TGTGCCAGCAGCCAAAGGGGGGCCACGTACTTC
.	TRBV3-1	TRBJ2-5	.	CASSQVSIGKKTQYF	TGTGCCAGCAGCCAAGTCTCCATTGGGAAGAAGACCCAGTACTTC
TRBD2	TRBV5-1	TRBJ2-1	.	CASSLVAGGPNEQFF	TGCGCCAGCAGCTTGGTAGCGGGGGGGCCGAATGAGCAGTTCTTC
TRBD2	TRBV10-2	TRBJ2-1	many	CASRPTSGGPRYNEQFF	TGCGCCAGCAGACCCACTAGCGGGGGGCCCCGATACAATGAGCAGTTCTTC
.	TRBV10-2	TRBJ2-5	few	CASSERGPPGETQYF	TGCGCCAGCAGTGAGAGGGGACCCCCGGGAGAGACCCAGTACTTC
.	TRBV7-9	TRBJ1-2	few	CASSLGAGDYGYTF	TGTGCCAGCAGCTTAGGGGCAGGGGACTATGGCTACACCTTC
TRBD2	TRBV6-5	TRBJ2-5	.	CASSYLAGDKETQYF	TGTGCCAGCAGTTACCTAGCGGGGGATAAGGAGACCCAGTACTTC
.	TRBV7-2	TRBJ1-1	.	CASSFTGNGGEAFF	TGTGCCAGCAGCTTTACAGGGAACGGGGGTGAAGCTTTCTTT
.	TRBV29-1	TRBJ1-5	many	CSVAGTGKNQPQHF	TGCAGCGTAGCCGGAACAGGGAAGAATCAGCCCCAGCATTTT
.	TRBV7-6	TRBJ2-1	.	CASSFKGGTSYNEQFF	TGTGCCAGCAGCTTTAAAGGGGGAACGTCCTACAATGAGCAGTTCTTC
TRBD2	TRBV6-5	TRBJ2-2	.	CASSYSGGEGTGELFF	TGTGCCAGCAGTTACTCTGGGGGGGAGGGGACCGGGGAGCTGTTTTTT
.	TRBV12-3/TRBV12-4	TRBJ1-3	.	CASEGDGNTIYF	TGTGCCAGCGAAGGGGATGGAAACACCATATATTTT
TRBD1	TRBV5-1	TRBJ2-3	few	CASSLGVGQPTDTQYF	TGCGCCAGCAGCTTGGGAGTGGGACAGCCTACAGATACGCAGTATTTT
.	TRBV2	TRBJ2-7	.	CASSGRTDEQYF	TGTGCCAGCAGTGGACGCACAGACGAGCAGTACTTC
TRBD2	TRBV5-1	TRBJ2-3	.	CASSLLAGDEDTQYF	TGCGCCAGCAGCCTACTAGCGGGGGACGAAGATACGCAGTATTTT
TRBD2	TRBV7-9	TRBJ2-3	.	CASSHGTSDTDTQYF	TGTGCCAGCAGCCATGGGACTAGCGACACAGATACGCAGTATTTT
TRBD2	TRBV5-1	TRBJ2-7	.	CASSPQPGTSETTGQYF	TGCGCCAGCAGCCCCCAACCCGGGACTAGCGAAACAACCGGGCAGTACTTC
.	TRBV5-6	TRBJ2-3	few	CASSLKGVDTQYF	TGTGCCAGCAGCTTGAAGGGGGTAGATACGCAGTATTTT
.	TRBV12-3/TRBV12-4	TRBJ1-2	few	CASTLAPQNYGYTF	TGTGCCAGCACCTTAGCACCACAGAACTATGGCTACACCTTC
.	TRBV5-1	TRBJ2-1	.	CASGGDEQFF	TGCGCCAGCGGAGGCGATGAGCAGTTCTTC
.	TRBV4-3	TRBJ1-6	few	CASSQDRRGSYNSPLHF	TGCGCCAGCAGCCAAGATCGGAGGGGATCCTATAATTCACCCCTCCACTTT
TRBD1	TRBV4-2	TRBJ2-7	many	CASSQRTGAVTYEQYF	TGTGCCAGCAGCCAAAGGACAGGGGCTGTCACCTACGAGCAGTACTTC
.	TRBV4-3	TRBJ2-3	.	CASSPTRGSTDTQYF	TGCGCCAGCAGCCCTACTAGGGGTAGCACAGATACGCAGTATTTT
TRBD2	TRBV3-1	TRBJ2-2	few	CASSHTSEGGELFF	TGTGCCAGCAGCCATACTAGCGAGGGCGGGGAGCTGTTTTTT
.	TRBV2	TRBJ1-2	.	CASSEALRDARGYTF	TGTGCCAGCAGTGAAGCGCTCCGGGACGCTCGGGGCTACACCTTC
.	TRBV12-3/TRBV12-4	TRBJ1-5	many	CASSFGGPQHF	TGTGCCAGCAGTTTCGGGGGACCCCAGCATTTT
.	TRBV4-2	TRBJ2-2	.	CASSRPTLVGGPHTGELFF	TGTGCCAGCAGCCGCCCTACATTAGTGGGGGGGCCTCACACCGGGGAGCTGTTTTTT
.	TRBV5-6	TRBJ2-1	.	CASSADYNEQFF	TGTGCCAGCAGCGCCGACTACAATGAGCAGTTCTTC
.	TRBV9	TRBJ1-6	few	CASSKGFDSPLHF	TGTGCCAGCTCGAAGGGATTCGATTCACCCCTCCACTTT
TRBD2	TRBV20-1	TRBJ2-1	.	CSARWARGSILFEQFF	TGCAGTGCTAGGTGGGCGCGGGGGTCTATTTTATTTGAGCAGTTCTTC
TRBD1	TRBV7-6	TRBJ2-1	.	CASSSQGDKLNEQFF	TGTGCCAGCAGTTCTCAGGGGGACAAACTCAATGAGCAGTTCTTC
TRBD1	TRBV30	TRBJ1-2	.	CAWSDGGQGRGYTF	TGTGCCTGGAGTGACGGCGGACAGGGGAGAGGCTACACCTTC
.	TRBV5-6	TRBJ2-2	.	CASSRWTGELFF	TGTGCCAGCAGCCGGTGGACCGGGGAGCTGTTTTTT
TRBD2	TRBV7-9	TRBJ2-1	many	CASSSGLAGSSYNEQFF	TGTGCCAGCAGCTCAGGACTAGCGGGGAGCTCCTACAATGAGCAGTTCTTC
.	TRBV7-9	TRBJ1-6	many	CASSWEDTNSPLHF	TGTGCCAGCAGCTGGGAGGACACTAATTCACCCCTCCACTTT
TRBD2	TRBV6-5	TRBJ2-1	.	CASSYSSGGAAEQFF	TGTGCCAGCAGTTACTCGAGCGGGGGGGCCGCTGAGCAGTTCTTC
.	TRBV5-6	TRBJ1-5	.	CASSQRAGYSNQPQHF	TGTGCCAGCAGCCAGAGGGCAGGGTATAGCAATCAGCCCCAGCATTTT
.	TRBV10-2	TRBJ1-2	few	CASSDPTPAGRSGYTF	TGCGCCAGCAGTGACCCTACCCCGGCGGGGAGAAGTGGCTACACCTTC
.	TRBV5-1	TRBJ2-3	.	CASSLAIGPTDTQYF	TGCGCCAGCAGCTTGGCCATCGGGCCCACAGATACGCAGTATTTT
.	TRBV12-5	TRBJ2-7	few	CASGGLIYEQYF	TGTGCTAGCGGGGGGCTGATCTACGAGCAGTACTTC
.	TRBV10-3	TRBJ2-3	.	CAISESVWGTDTQYF	TGTGCCATCAGTGAGTCAGTCTGGGGGACAGATACGCAGTATTTT
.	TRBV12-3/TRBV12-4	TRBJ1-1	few	CASSLRGQGGTEAFF	TGTGCCAGCAGTTTGAGAGGGCAGGGAGGTACTGAAGCTTTCTTT